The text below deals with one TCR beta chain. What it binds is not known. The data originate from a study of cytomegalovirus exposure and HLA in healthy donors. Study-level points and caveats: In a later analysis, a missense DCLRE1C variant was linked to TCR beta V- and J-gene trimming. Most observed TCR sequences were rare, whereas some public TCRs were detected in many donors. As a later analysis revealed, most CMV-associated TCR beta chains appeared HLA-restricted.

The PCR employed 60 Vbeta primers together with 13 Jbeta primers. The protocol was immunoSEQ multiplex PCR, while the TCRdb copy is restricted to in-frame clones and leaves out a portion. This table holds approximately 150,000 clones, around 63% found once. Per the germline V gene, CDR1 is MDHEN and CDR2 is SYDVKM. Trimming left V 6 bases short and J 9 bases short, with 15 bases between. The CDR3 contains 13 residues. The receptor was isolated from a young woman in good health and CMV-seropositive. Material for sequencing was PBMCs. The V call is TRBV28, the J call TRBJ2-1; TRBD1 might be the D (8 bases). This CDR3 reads CASSWDRTSEQFF. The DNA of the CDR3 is TGTGCCAGCAGCTGGGACAGGACTAGTGAGCAGTTCTTC.